The 14 T cell receptor beta chains listed next were all sequenced from one sample in a study of vaccination and CD4 T cells after COVID-19 (dated by TCRdb to between 2021 and 2024). Antigen specificity for these receptors is unknown. Interpreted using the paper, the treatment or condition label stands for: roughly ten-day PBMC culture with coronavirus spike peptide pools or control peptides (ViraFEST assay). The library was built by means of PCR. The instrument was an Illumina iSeq 100. TCR sequencing of DNA from cultured CD4+ T cells used the Oncomine TCR Beta short-read assay at the Johns Hopkins FTIC core. TCRdb's own reprocessing of the public reads used fastp at Q25 and MiXCR and kept productive beta chains. CDR3 protein duplicates are merged, each entry listing the most common genes and DNA. In this sample the table shows 9,000 to 13,000 distinct CDR3 sequences, over 60% of which occur a single time. The ten top clones hold under 8.5% of the sample.

Material for sequencing was CD4+ T cells from blood, cultured in vitro. The receptors derive from a human donor who had recovered from COVID-19.

The chain is built from TRBV20-1 and TRBJ2-1; 7 nucleotides agree with TRBD2. Trimming at V came to 4 bases and at J to 3 bases, leaving 6 bases not matched to a gene. This CDR3 is built from 14 residues. Germline V gene lookup returns CDR1 DFQATT and CDR2 SNEGSKA (reference sequence). The CDR3 loop reads CSATGGGVYNEQFF. CDR3 DNA sequence: TGCAGTGCTACGGGGGGTGGGGTCTACAATGAGCAGTTCTTC.

This clonotype has just one count. The rearrangement uses TRBV20-1 and TRBJ2-2; 10 positions agree with TRBD1. The V segment lost 6 bases and the J segment 3 bases; nucleotides outside the gene matches: 7. Germline CDR1 DFQATT, CDR2 SNEGSKA (reference sequence). The CDR3 is 15 residues long. CDR3 loop: CSAPPGQGHTGELFF. As DNA, the CDR3 is TGCAGTGCACCCCCGGGACAGGGGCACACCGGGGAGCTGTTTTTT.

Sample share makes this clonotype medium-sized. The V call is TRBV12-3 or TRBV12-4, the J call TRBJ1-1; TRBD1 might be the D (5 bases). The V and J ends lost 4 bases and 0 bases respectively, with 9 bases between them. This CDR3 has 14 amino acids. The CDR3 bases are TGTGCCAGCAGTTGGGGGGTAGTGAACACTGAAGCTTTCTTT. It yields the protein CASSWGVVNTEAFF.

Note on this clonotype: A junction boundary mismatches the germline segment, possibly from a read error. V usage is TRBV23-1 and J usage is TRBJ2-6, with TRBD1 identical over 7 bases. TRBV23-1 is assigned to the ORF class and has an uncertain function. The CDR3 length is 15 residues. The CDR3 protein is CASTNGTAGANVPTF. The CDR3 nucleotides read TGCGCCAGCACCAACGGGACAGCTGGGGCCAACGTCCCGACTTTC.

The chain couples TRBV7-2 to TRBJ2-6; D is unresolved. The germline V gene has CDR1 SGHTA and CDR2 FQGNSA. The V and J ends lost 4 bases and 4 bases respectively, with 8 bases between them. The CDR3 has 14 amino acids. The CDR3 spells CASSSFTGANVLTF. The CDR3 DNA follows: TGTGCCAGCAGCTCCTTCACCGGGGCCAACGTCCTGACTTTC.

V and J are TRBV20-1 and TRBJ1-1; D might be TRBD1 (5 bases). V lost 3 bases and J 3 bases, leaving 8 bases between the germline ends. The CDR3 runs 12 residues. The V gene's germline CDR1 is DFQATT and CDR2 SNEGSKA (reference sequence). The CDR3 region is CSARQGYTEAFF. The CDR3 nucleotides are TGCAGTGCTAGGCAGGGATACACTGAAGCTTTCTTT.

The genes are TRBV6-1 and TRBJ1-5; the match to TRBD1 covers 7 bases. This CDR3 contains 13 residues. The V segment lost 6 bases and the J segment 4 bases; nucleotides outside the gene matches: 3. CDR1 is MNHNS and CDR2 is SASEGT in the germline V gene. CDR3 sequence (DNA): TGTGCCAGCAGGTCCAGGGGGAATCAGCCCCAGCATTTT. Protein: CASRSRGNQPQHF.

The chain employs TRBV27 and TRBJ1-5; D uncertain. Germline loops: CDR1 MNHEY, CDR2 SMNVEV (reference sequence). The germline V and J ends were trimmed by 1 base and 3 bases, with 10 bases remaining between them. The CDR3 runs 15 residues. CDR3 DNA sequence: TGTGCCAGCAGTTTATACGGTGGCCCCAATCAGCCCCAGCATTTT. This codes for CASSLYGGPNQPQHF.

The CDR3 DNA reads as TGTGCCAGCTCATTTAGCGGAGGGAACTACAATGAGCAGTTCTTC. It yields the protein CASSFSGGNYNEQFF. This chain links TRBV18 with TRBJ2-1; D may be TRBD2 (6 bases). The V end lost 5 bases, the J end lost 3 bases, and 14 bases lay between the germline ends. CDR1 KGHSH and CDR2 LQKENI come from the germline V gene. There are 15 residues in the CDR3. The whole variable domain, remainder taken from reference TRBV18 and TRBJ2-1, is NAGVMQNPRHLVRRRGQEARLRCSPMKGHSHVYWYRQLPEEGLKFMVYLQKENIIDESGMPKERFSAEFPKEGPSILRIQQVVRGDSAAYFCASSFSGGNYNEQFFGPGTRLTVL.

This sequence joins TRBV19 and TRBJ2-2; the D is unclear. The CDR3 totals 14 residues. Germline V gives CDR1 LNHDA, CDR2 SQIVND (reference sequence). Trimming shortened V by 5 bases and J by 3 bases, and 10 bases separated the two germline ends. The DNA of the CDR3 is TGTGCCAGTAGTGAGGTGTCTTACACCGGGGAGCTGTTTTTT. Translation: CASSEVSYTGELFF.

V is TRBV6-2 or TRBV6-3 and J is TRBJ2-5, with 9 bases fitting TRBD2. CDR3 length: 16 amino acids. CDR1 MNHEY and CDR2 SVGEGT come from the germline V gene. The junction had 7 bases not matched to a gene; V was cut back by 3 bases and J by 2 bases. The CDR3 DNA reads as TGTGCCAGCAGTTATAGCGGGAGTGGGGGGCAAGAGACCCAGTACTTC. As protein: CASSYSGSGGQETQYF.

V and J are TRBV6-1 and TRBJ1-2; TRBD1 might be the D (6 bases). This CDR3 comprises 10 residues. Germline CDR1 reads MNHNS; CDR2 reads SASEGT. The germline V and J ends were trimmed by 9 bases and 9 bases, with 11 bases remaining between them. The CDR3 protein is CAREGGRYTF. CDR3 sequence (DNA): TGTGCCAGAGAGGGGGGTCGCTACACCTTC.

The chain joins TRBV23-1 to TRBJ2-7; possible D gene TRBD2, 5 bases. TRBV23-1 is noted as an ORF with a role that remains uncertain. The CDR3 is 14 amino acids. Trimming took off 4 bases at V and 0 bases at J, with 10 bases between the two ends. CDR3 coding DNA: TGCGCCAGCAGTCGGGAAGGGAGCTCCTACGAGCAGTACTTC. This codes for CASSREGSSYEQYF.

The sample holds a few counts of this clonotype. The genes are TRBV20-1 and TRBJ1-5; the D gene is possibly TRBD1 (6 bases). In germline, CDR1 is DFQATT, CDR2 SNEGSKA (reference sequence). Trimming removed 1 base from V and 6 bases from J, with 16 bases in between. The CDR3 is 15 residues long. CDR3 in amino acids: CSARAREQGSQPQHF. In DNA, the CDR3 is TGCAGTGCTAGAGCCCGAGAACAGGGAAGTCAGCCCCAGCATTTT.